This T cell receptor beta chain was identified during a study of blood T cell repertoires in COVID-19. The overall study: Some COVID-19 samples were acute and others convalescent; all came from the United States, Italy and Spain. The analysed material was cDNA or gDNA that came from T cells, B-cell-depleted T cells, or PBMCs.

TCRdb keeps only in-frame clones here, not all; method: immunoSEQ multiplex PCR. The table lists fewer than 25,000 clones, 80% to 95% of them singletons. Trimming stripped 0 bases from V and 4 bases from J, with 17 bases between. Germline loops: CDR1 SGHRS, CDR2 YFSETQ. The CDR3 loop spans 18 amino acids. The sequenced sample was peripheral blood. The chain links TRBV5-1 to TRBJ2-6, with TRBD2 as a possible D gene (7 bases). The source of this sequence is a woman in her sixties or seventies with active COVID-19. The CDR3: CASSLAGGPSPGANVLTF. The CDR3 DNA reads TGCGCCAGCAGCTTGGCCGGGGGGCCTTCCCCCGGGGCCAACGTCCTGACTTTC.